The next 26 T cell receptor beta chains were all read from a single sample in a study of blood T cell repertoires in COVID-19. The data were produced by immunoSEQ multiplex PCR, yet TCRdb's version contains in-frame clones alone and is incomplete. The profile shows 84,000 or so clones, roughly 85% of them singletons. Input material: peripheral blood. These receptors all come from a man between 60 and 75 years old with acute or convalescent COVID-19.

This clone has a handful of counts. The chain is built from TRBV27 and TRBJ1-3; D possibly corresponds to TRBD1 (6 bases). The length of the CDR3 is 16 residues. Between the trimmed V and J ends, which lost 6 bases and 0 bases, there was a span of 15 bases. Germline V CDR1 and CDR2: MNHEY, SMNVEV (reference sequence). CDR3 DNA sequence: TGTGCCAGCAGCCGGACAGTACCCTCCTCTGGAAACACCATATATTTT. Its protein product is CASSRTVPSSGNTIYF.

The CDR3: CASRGLGNTIYF. Written as DNA, the CDR3 is TGTGCCAGCAGGGGGCTTGGAAACACCATATATTTT. The chain joins TRBV9 to TRBJ1-3; TRBD1 might be the D (5 bases). CDR1 SGDLS and CDR2 YYNGEE come from the germline V gene. The CDR3 extends over 12 amino acids. Trimming shortened V by 5 bases and J by 3 bases, and 6 bases separated the two germline ends.

This rearrangement joins TRBV9 to TRBJ1-1, with a weak D call TRBD1 (5 bases). The CDR3 spans 14 residues. V dropped 0 bases and J dropped 2 bases, with 8 bases sitting between them. CDR1 is SGDLS and CDR2 is YYNGEE in the germline V gene. CDR3 in DNA: TGTGCCAGCAGCGTAGTAGGGGATAACACTGAAGCTTTCTTT. This encodes CASSVVGDNTEAFF.

The gene calls are TRBV24-1 and TRBJ2-1; the match to TRBD1 covers 8 bases. The CDR3 is 16 amino acids. J was trimmed by 2 bases and V by 2 bases; bases with no gene match: 4. Germline values: CDR1 KGHDR, CDR2 SFDVKD. CDR3 DNA sequence: TGTGCCACCAGTGATTCGGACAGGGTAGCCTACAATGAGCAGTTCTTC. Translating gives CATSDSDRVAYNEQFF.

The chain carries TRBV27 and TRBJ1-4, with 7 bases that match TRBD1. The CDR3 has 14 amino acids. V shed 5 bases, J shed 8 bases, and the junction held 8 bases outside the gene matches. The germline V gene has CDR1 MNHEY and CDR2 SMNVEV (reference sequence). The DNA for the CDR3 is TGTGCCAGCAGTCCCACAGGGGAGGACGAAAAACTGTTTTTT. Translation gives CASSPTGEDEKLFF.

CDR3 DNA: TGTGCCAGCACAGTCAGGACAGCGAACACTGAAGCTTTCTTT. This gives the protein CASTVRTANTEAFF. The V call is TRBV2, the J call TRBJ1-1, with a tentative D call TRBD1 (6 bases). Trimming stripped 7 bases from V and 1 base from J, with 13 bases between. Germline values: CDR1 SNHLY, CDR2 FYNNEI. This CDR3 is built from 14 residues. The full variable domain, rest sourced from reference TRBV2 and TRBJ1-1, is EPEVTQTPSHQVTQMGQEVILRCVPISNHLYFYWYRQILGQKVEFLVSFYNNEISEKSEIFDDQFSVERPDGSNFTLKIRSTKLEDSAMYFCASTVRTANTEAFFGQGTRLTVV.

V and J are TRBV7-2 and TRBJ1-6; perhaps TRBD1 as D (6 bases). The germline V and J ends were trimmed by 7 bases and 9 bases, with 13 bases remaining between them. This CDR3 is built from 13 residues. Per germline, CDR1 SGHTA and CDR2 FQGNSA. In DNA form, the CDR3 reads TGTGCCAGCATCGAGCTCAGGGGTTCACCCCTCCACTTT. Protein product: CASIELRGSPLHF.

The chain joins TRBV4-2 to TRBJ1-6, with D perhaps matching TRBD1 (6 bases). Trimming removed 1 base from V and 7 bases from J, with 11 bases in between. Germline lookup yields CDR1 LGHNA and CDR2 YNFKEQ. This CDR3 has 15 amino acids. In DNA form, the CDR3 reads TGTGCCAGCAGCCAAGTGGCCCAGGGGAATTCACCCCTCCACTTT. Its protein is CASSQVAQGNSPLHF.

This chain connects TRBV7-6 to TRBJ2-3; maybe TRBD2 (6 bases). The CDR3 has 15 residues. Looked up from germline, CDR1 is SGHVS and CDR2 is FNYEAQ. The ends were cut back, 0 bases at V and 2 bases at J, with 9 bases in the middle. Here the CDR3 reads CASSLAGGTTDTQYF. CDR3 bases: TGTGCCAGCAGCTTAGCGGGGGGAACCACAGATACGCAGTATTTT.

The genes are TRBV5-1 and TRBJ1-3; possible D gene TRBD1, 5 bases. The V end lost 2 bases, the J end lost 4 bases, and 10 bases lay between the germline ends. The CDR3 has 14 residues. Germline-derived CDR1 and CDR2 are SGHRS and YFSETQ. For the CDR3, the DNA is TGCGCCAGCAGCTTAACTCAGGGAGGAAACACCATATATTTT. Translating it yields CASSLTQGGNTIYF.

The chain employs TRBV4-3 and TRBJ2-2; 8 nucleotides match TRBD1. CDR1 is LGHNA, CDR2 YSLEER, per germline. V was clipped by 0 bases and J by 1 base; unmatched bases: 1. CDR3 length: 16 residues. The CDR3 spells CASSQDTGGNTGELFF. The CDR3 DNA reads TGCGCCAGCAGCCAAGATACAGGGGGGAACACCGGGGAGCTGTTTTTT.

This chain uses TRBV5-1 with TRBJ2-5, with TRBD1 identical over 8 bases. V trimming: 4 bases; J trimming: 8 bases; junction bases outside the gene matches: 7. Looked up from germline, CDR1 is SGHRS and CDR2 is YFSETQ. The CDR3 contains 13 residues. CDR3 residues: CASSDRQGPTQYF. The CDR3 nucleotides are TGCGCCAGCAGCGACCGACAGGGGCCCACCCAGTACTTC.

V usage is TRBV19 and J usage is TRBJ2-7; D is possibly TRBD1 (5 bases). CDR3 length equals 12 residues. V lost 10 bases, J lost 6 bases, and 16 bases lay in between. Germline V gives CDR1 LNHDA, CDR2 SQIVND (reference sequence). The CDR3 bases are TGTGCCACGTCCGCAGGGTCTGGCGAGCAGTACTTC. Its protein product is CATSAGSGEQYF.

The rearrangement uses TRBV7-9 and TRBJ2-1; the match to TRBD1 covers 7 bases. This CDR3 has 17 residues. Trimming removed 0 bases from V and 7 bases from J; junction bases left unmatched: 12. CDR1 and CDR2 from the germline V gene are SEHNR and FQNEAQ (reference sequence). Written as DNA, the CDR3 is TGTGCCAGCAGCTTAGCCGGCCGACAGGGAATTTATAATGAGCAGTTCTTC. It is translated as CASSLAGRQGIYNEQFF.

Regarding this clone: This same CDR3 is encoded by further DNA sequences in the sample. This rearrangement joins TRBV27 to TRBJ2-5, with D maybe TRBD2 (6 bases). V was cut by 4 bases and J by 1 base, with 13 bases left in between. CDR3 length: 15 amino acids. The V gene's germline CDR1 is MNHEY and CDR2 SMNVEV (reference sequence). The CDR3 coding sequence is TGTGCCAGCAGTTCCCCGGGGGACCCCCAAGAGACCCAGTACTTC. As protein: CASSSPGDPQETQYF.

The gene calls are TRBV5-1 and TRBJ2-1; 10 nucleotides agree with TRBD2. Germline values: CDR1 SGHRS, CDR2 YFSETQ. The CDR3 runs to 17 residues. Germline trimming cut 2 bases from V and 1 base from J; bases unmatched to any gene: 6. This CDR3 reads CASSFIGSGGSYNEQFF. CDR3 DNA: TGCGCCAGCAGCTTTATAGGTAGCGGGGGGTCCTACAATGAGCAGTTCTTC.

The rearrangement links TRBV10-3 to TRBJ2-7, with a weak D call TRBD1 (5 bases). Germline lookup yields CDR1 ENHRY and CDR2 SYGVKD. The CDR3 has 13 amino acids. V lost 4 bases, J lost 0 bases, and 7 bases lay in between. As DNA, the CDR3 is TGTGCCATCAGTGCCGACAGCTCCTACGAGCAGTACTTC. Its translation: CAISADSSYEQYF.

This chain uses TRBV7-2 with TRBJ1-5; D unresolved. V shed 2 bases and J shed 0 bases, with 8 bases lying between them. The CDR3 length is 15 residues. Germline lookup yields CDR1 SGHTA and CDR2 FQGNSA. The CDR3, as DNA: TGTGCCAGCAGCTTATGGCAGAATAGCAATCAGCCCCAGCATTTT. This sequence encodes CASSLWQNSNQPQHF.

The chain has TRBV3-1 (or the pseudogene TRBV3-2) and TRBJ2-5; TRBD2 is a possible D gene (5 bases). With 1 base removed from V and 9 bases from J, the gap between germline ends came to 9 bases. There are 12 residues in the CDR3. Germline V gene sequence: CDR1 LGHDT, CDR2 YNNKEL (reference sequence). As DNA, the CDR3 is TGTGCCAGCAGCCAAGCGTCCGGGGCCCAGTACTTC. This codes for CASSQASGAQYF.

The rearrangement joins TRBV10-3 to TRBJ1-2; TRBD1 might be the D (6 bases). The V end lost 7 bases, the J end lost 6 bases, and 18 bases lay between the germline ends. The germline V gene encodes CDR1 ENHRY and CDR2 SYGVKD. The CDR3 has 14 residues. The CDR3 loop is CAITEYPGADGYTF. The CDR3, as DNA: TGTGCCATCACCGAATACCCAGGGGCAGATGGCTACACCTTC.

This chain joins TRBV6-2 or TRBV6-3 and TRBJ2-1; TRBD1 matches at 9 bases. Germline-derived CDR1 and CDR2 are MNHEY and SVGEGT. The CDR3 extends over 15 amino acids. With 7 bases clipped from V and 9 bases from J, the junction kept 13 bases outside the gene matches. CDR3 sequence: CASTPPGQGTSEQFF. The CDR3 DNA reads as TGTGCCAGCACCCCCCCGGGACAGGGTACTAGTGAGCAGTTCTTC.

This chain joins TRBV6-1 and TRBJ1-5; D is possibly TRBD1 (5 bases). Trimming took off 2 bases at V and 0 bases at J, with 14 bases between the two ends. The germline V gene encodes CDR1 MNHNS and CDR2 SASEGT. The CDR3 contains 17 residues. The CDR3 DNA sequence: TGTGCCAGCAGTGAAAACGACAGTTATTATAGCAATCAGCCCCAGCATTTT. The encoded protein is CASSENDSYYSNQPQHF.

The V gene is TRBV9, the J gene TRBJ2-7, with 11 bases lining up with TRBD1. V trimming: 4 bases; J trimming: 2 bases; junction bases outside the gene matches: 8. Germline V lookup: CDR1 SGDLS, CDR2 YYNGEE. The CDR3 consists of 16 residues. The CDR3 loop reads CASSLSGTGGAYEQYF. DNA for the CDR3: TGTGCCAGCAGCTTATCCGGGACAGGGGGGGCCTACGAGCAGTACTTC.

This clone occurred a few times. The CDR3 region has the DNA TGTGCCAGTAGTACACCCGCCGCAGGGAAGACTGGCTACACCTTC. Translation gives CASSTPAAGKTGYTF. The V and J genes are TRBV19 and TRBJ1-2, with D perhaps matching TRBD1 (5 bases). The CDR3 runs 15 residues. V was cut by 4 bases and J by 7 bases, with 19 bases left in between. The germline CDR1 and CDR2 sequences are LNHDA and SQIVND (reference sequence).

J is TRBJ2-3 and V is TRBV11-2, with 8 positions matching TRBD2. CDR1 is SGHAT and CDR2 is FQNNGV in the germline V gene. With 2 bases clipped from V and 0 bases from J, the junction kept 7 bases outside the gene matches. The CDR3 consists of 17 residues. CDR3 region: CASSLRGGGSSTDTQYF. CDR3 bases: TGTGCCAGCAGCTTACGGGGGGGTGGATCTAGCACAGATACGCAGTATTTT. Variable domain in full (rest from reference TRBV11-2 and TRBJ2-3): EAGVAQSPRYKIIEKRQSVAFWCNPISGHATLYWYQQILGQGPKLLIQFQNNGVVDDSQLPKDRFSAERLKGVDSTLKIQPAKLEDSAVYLCASSLRGGGSSTDTQYFGPGTRLTVL.

This chain links TRBV7-8 with TRBJ1-2; 11 positions match TRBD1. V dropped 2 bases and J dropped 3; count of bases not matched to a gene: 2. The CDR3 length is 15 residues. CDR1 and CDR2 (germline): SGHVS, FQNEAQ. The CDR3 spells CASSLSGQGDYGYTF. The CDR3 bases are TGTGCCAGCAGCTTATCGGGACAGGGGGACTATGGCTACACCTTC. The entire variable domain, with the rest obtained from reference TRBV7-8 and TRBJ1-2, is as follows: GAGVSQSPRYKVAKRGQDVALRCDPISGHVSLFWYQQALGQGPEFLTYFQNEAQLDKSGLPSDRFFAERPEGSVSTLKIQRTQQEDSAVYLCASSLSGQGDYGYTFGSGTRLTVV.